This T cell receptor (beta chain) is from a study of blood T cell repertoires in COVID-19 (dated by TCRdb to between 2020 and 2021). About the study as a whole: The collaborator samples originated in the United States, Italy and Spain and spanned the acute and convalescent phases of COVID-19. Nearly every sample came with metadata listing a de-identified subject ID, COVID-19 status, age in years and sex. The repertoires were released in a freely available public database meant as a resource for research on the immune response to SARS-CoV-2. The material from the prospective study consisted of cDNA or gDNA derived from T cells, B-cell-depleted T cells, or PBMCs. The samples were drawn from the first 160 participants of the ongoing ImmuneRACE study and from about 1,200 subjects provided by 6 global collaborators. The dataset comprised deeply sampled blood TCRbeta repertoires from subjects exposed to, actively infected with, or recovered from COVID-19. Where HLA class I and class II types were available, the types were taken from metadata supplied by the sample provider, not from assay-based typing. Broader findings and caveats from the paper: Clinical and demographic metadata were provided uncurated, with the amount varying by source and participant.

One collaborating source in Seattle enrolled patients while the patients were actively infected and followed the patients over time throughout the course of disease. Whole blood was collected in K2EDTA tubes by collaborating institutions according to the institutions' own protocols. Collaborator samples were shipped for TCRbeta analysis as frozen whole blood, isolated PBMCs, or DNA extracted from either sample type. Regarding this clone: Its antigen is currently not known. No base-level quality is on record; no much larger clone is a single base apart.

The immunoSEQ Assay, a bias-controlled multiplex PCR, was used to amplify TCRbeta CDR3 regions from genomic DNA. Under the source paper's analysis protocol: The number of nucleated cells in each sample was estimated by amplification of reference gene primers within the assay. To quantify the absolute abundance of each unique TCRbeta CDR3 rearrangement, sequence reads were collapsed and filtered. For each sample, productive Simpson clonality was calculated by taking the square root of Simpson's diversity index across productive rearrangements. In its TCRdb copy, this immuneACCESS table keeps in-frame sequences only and misses some clones. Where compared with another copy, unresolved V genes explain less than half of these, and the others have no known cause. V and J calls and clone size are those listed in that table; D and trimming were worked out from the DNA. For this sample there are around 220,000 clones; 82% appear just once. Clones ranked in the top ten supply 7.5% to 9.5% of the sample.

This sequence originates from an elderly woman with COVID-19, enrolled during active disease. Material for sequencing was peripheral blood.

At the DNA level, the sequence is TGTGCCAGCAGTTTATTCGGGGGGACATCGGACACTGAAGCTTTCTTT. This sequence encodes CASSLFGGTSDTEAFF. The sequence is built from TRBV28 and TRBJ1-1; D gene: possibly TRBD1, on 6 matching bases. V loses 1 base of germline sequence and J loses 3 bases, and the interval between the two ends is 15 bases. According to the germline V gene, CDR1 reads MDHEN and CDR2 reads SYDVKM. Measured from the cysteine to the phenylalanine, the CDR3 is 16 residues long. CDR3 DNA is the only sequence kept; it has 48 bases, read in frame from the first base.